Shown below are 9 T cell receptor beta chains from a single sample sequenced in a study of blood T cell repertoires in COVID-19. The assay was immunoSEQ multiplex PCR, and TCRdb's table has in-frame clones only and misses some. The sample lists roughly 150,000 clones; over 80% were seen once. Sequencing was performed on PBMCs or T cells enriched from blood (not recorded which). The receptors come from a man in his 70s who had been exposed to COVID-19.

The CDR3 loop reads CASSPDSGRYEQYF. Here the CDR3 DNA reads TGCGCCAGCAGCCCCGACAGTGGGAGGTACGAGCAGTACTTC. This rearrangement joins TRBV5-1 to TRBJ2-7, with D maybe TRBD2 (6 bases). The V end was cut by 4 bases, the J end by 4 bases, with 15 bases between. CDR1 is SGHRS, CDR2 YFSETQ, per germline. The CDR3 is 14 amino acids.

The CDR3 loop is CASSSDRTLNTEAFF. The CDR3 DNA reads TGTGCCAGCAGCTCCGACAGAACATTGAACACTGAAGCTTTCTTT. The chain is built from TRBV5-6 and TRBJ1-1; tentative D call: TRBD1 (5 bases). With 3 bases removed from V and 0 bases from J, the gap between germline ends came to 12 bases. This CDR3 spans 15 amino acids. Germline V CDR1 and CDR2: SGHDT, YYEEEE.

CDR3 sequence reads: CSARTGDYGYTF. The CDR3 region has the DNA TGCAGCGCCAGGACGGGAGATTATGGCTACACCTTC. The chain carries TRBV29-1 and TRBJ1-2, with D unclear. V lost 7 bases and J 5 bases, leaving 14 bases between the germline ends. Looked up from germline, CDR1 is SQVTM and CDR2 is ANQGSEA. This CDR3 has 12 amino acids.

V gene TRBV6-5 combines with J gene TRBJ2-7, with 9 positions matching TRBD2. The J segment lost 5 bases and the V segment lost 5 bases, leaving 10 bases of the junction unmatched. This CDR3 spans 15 amino acids. The germline gives CDR1 MNHEY, CDR2 SVGAGI. The CDR3 protein is CASSNGAGGRDEQYF. The DNA of the CDR3 is TGTGCCAGCAGTAACGGGGCGGGAGGGCGAGACGAGCAGTACTTC.

The rearrangement joins TRBV21-1 to TRBJ2-2; the table's TRBD1 call for D was not verified on the DNA. TRBV21-1 is termed a pseudogene. This CDR3 contains 15 residues. CDR3 loop: CASTLGQGNTGELFF. The CDR3 nucleotides are TGTGCCAGCACCTTGGGACAGGGGAACACCGGGGAGCTGTTTTTT.

This clone came up a few times. The chain joins TRBV5-1 to TRBJ1-6, with D possibly TRBD1 on 5 matching bases. There are 15 residues in the CDR3. Germline V CDR1 and CDR2: SGHRS, YFSETQ. Deletions cut 0 bases from V and 7 bases from J, with 11 bases between. The CDR3 DNA sequence: TGCGCCAGCAGCTTGGGGGCAGGGCCCAATTCACCCCTCCACTTT. Translating gives CASSLGAGPNSPLHF.

The gene calls are TRBV7-9 and TRBJ1-1, with D perhaps TRBD1 (5 bases). V lost 2 bases to trimming and J lost 4 bases, with 11 bases between them. The CDR3 is 14 amino acids. Germline V gene data show CDR1 as SEHNR and CDR2 as FQNEAQ (reference sequence). CDR3 region: CASSLKTAGTEAFF. CDR3 in DNA: TGTGCCAGCAGCTTAAAGACAGCTGGCACTGAAGCTTTCTTT.

This chain links TRBV3-1 (or the pseudogene TRBV3-2) with TRBJ1-6; 9 nucleotides match TRBD1. The CDR3 has 16 amino acids. The germline V gene encodes CDR1 LGHDT and CDR2 YNNKEL (reference sequence). The V segment lost 4 bases and the J segment 8 bases; nucleotides outside the gene matches: 9. The CDR3 loop is CASSLGGGTGYSPLHF. In DNA form, the CDR3 reads TGTGCCAGCAGCCTTGGGGGGGGGACAGGGTATTCACCCCTCCACTTT.

The J gene is TRBJ1-1, the V gene TRBV19, with D perhaps TRBD1 (6 bases). Trimming took off 10 bases at V and 5 bases at J, with 20 bases between the two ends. Germline V gene data show CDR1 as LNHDA and CDR2 as SQIVND (reference sequence). The CDR3 is 14 amino acids. In nucleotides, the CDR3 is TGTGCCACCTCTACGGGGGGCTGGGGAACTGAAGCTTTCTTT. Its protein product is CATSTGGWGTEAFF.